This T cell receptor beta chain was retrieved from a study of T cell repertoires in cytomegalovirus infection (dated by TCRdb to about 2019). In the study overall: Because public TCR beta signatures pointed to carriage of CMV infection together with the matching HLA type, the HLA type of each donor mattered for the analysis.

This clonotype appeared a few times. No cognate antigen has been identified for it. No qualities accompany the bases; no much larger clone lies one base away. TCRdb shows the sequencer as Illumina HiSeq 1500. The public reads were quality trimmed at Q25 with fastp and then assembled into clones with MiXCR by TCRdb, keeping productive beta chains. Each CDR3 protein gets just one entry, which takes the most common genes and DNA from the rows behind it. This sample is represented by about 680,000 distinct CDR3 sequences; 20% to 25% of them were singletons. The top ten clonotypes cover roughly 8% of the sample. The CDR3 numbers 16 residues from cysteine through phenylalanine. Solely the CDR3 DNA is kept, with 48 bases framed from the first base. CDR1 and CDR2 were assigned from the germline V gene as SNHLY and FYNNEI. The V and J ends are trimmed by 6 bases and 1 base, leaving 13 bases between them. The investigation overall reported the following: In both this cohort and an independent roughly 400-donor cohort, the cumulative frequency of public TCR beta family members distinguished carriers of CMV infection plus the relevant HLA type. In the ex vivo response, HLA-C-restricted CMV-specific TCR beta clonotypes were dominant, and in two of eight donors the single most frequent clonotype came from this HLA-C-restricted group.

Rearrangement joined TRBV2 to TRBJ2-6; a tentative D call is TRBD2 (5 bases match). The clonotype was recovered from a human donor in good health (CMV status not recorded). Some clones in this sample may be carry-over from other donors' samples. The sample was CD8+ T cells from PBMCs. CDR3 sequence: CASSLRGLSGANVLTF. The nucleotide sequence reads TGTGCCAGCAGCTTACGAGGGCTTTCTGGGGCCAACGTCCTGACTTTC.